The 17 T cell receptor beta chains listed next were all sequenced from one sample in a study of cytomegalovirus exposure and HLA in healthy donors. Repertoires were generated with immunoSEQ multiplex PCR, while TCRdb's copy carries only in-frame clones and drops some. The table shows approximately 160,000 clones, with about four fifths occurring only once. The sequencing input was PBMCs. The receptors come from a man aged 25-45 years in good health and CMV-seropositive.

The chain carries TRBV18 and TRBJ2-6; possibly TRBD1 for D (5 bases). In germline, CDR1 is KGHSH, CDR2 LQKENI. V was clipped by 3 bases and J by 0 bases, with 12 bases between them. The CDR3 is made up of 17 amino acids. In nucleotides, the CDR3 is TGTGCCAGCTCACCCCAGGGTTCAACCTCTGGGGCCAACGTCCTGACTTTC. This codes for CASSPQGSTSGANVLTF.

This chain joins TRBV19 and TRBJ2-5; 13 bases map to TRBD2. The CDR3 is 17 residues long. J was trimmed by 4 bases and V by 0 bases; bases with no gene match: 5. Germline V lookup: CDR1 LNHDA, CDR2 SQIVND (reference sequence). In DNA, the CDR3 is TGTGCCAGTAGTATAGATGCTGGACTAGCGGGGGTAGAGACCCAGTACTTC. This gives the protein CASSIDAGLAGVETQYF. Using reference TRBV19 and TRBJ2-5 for the parts outside the CDR3, the full variable domain is DGGITQSPKYLFRKEGQNVTLSCEQNLNHDAMYWYRQDPGQGLRLIYYSQIVNDFQKGDIAEGYSVSREKKESFPLTVTSAQKNPTAFYLCASSIDAGLAGVETQYFGPGTRLLVL.

This chain joins TRBV6-1 and TRBJ1-2; perhaps TRBD1 as D (5 bases). V lost 6 bases and J 8 bases, leaving 19 bases between the germline ends. Germline V lookup: CDR1 MNHNS, CDR2 SASEGT. The CDR3 covers 14 residues. The CDR3 DNA is TGTGCCAGCAGGGACATAACTCAGGCGGGAGGCTACACCTTC. It encodes CASRDITQAGGYTF.

This clone was found a few times. This rearrangement joins TRBV29-1 to TRBJ2-6; tentatively, D is TRBD1 (6 bases). The CDR3 is made up of 17 amino acids. Germline V gene sequence: CDR1 SQVTM, CDR2 ANQGSEA. V lost 4 bases and J 0 bases, leaving 16 bases between the germline ends. CDR3 DNA sequence: TGCAGCGTTGGCGGGTACAGGGTGGCCTCTGGGGCCAACGTCCTGACTTTC. Protein product: CSVGGYRVASGANVLTF.

On this clone: Given the absence of the conserved phenylalanine or tryptophan at the CDR3 end, a read error is likely. The limits of the CDR3 on the DNA are not certain, so only TCRdb's listed CDR3 is given. The V call is TRBV6-6, the J call TRBJ1-5. The CDR3 is 11 residues long, ends included. Germline V gene data show CDR1 as MNHNY and CDR2 as SVGAGI (reference sequence). CDR3 sequence reads: CASSYGGAKVI.

This chain joins TRBV15 and TRBJ2-7; 9 bases fit TRBD2. The ends lost 4 bases at V and 2 bases at J; junction bases unmatched: 6. The CDR3 is made up of 15 amino acids. Germline V gives CDR1 LNHNV, CDR2 YYDKDF (reference sequence). Here the CDR3 reads CATSNRLAGTYEQYF. In DNA, the CDR3 is TGTGCCACCAGCAACCGGCTAGCGGGGACCTACGAGCAGTACTTC. Based on the CDR3 plus reference TRBV15 and TRBJ2-7, the full variable domain is DAMVIQNPRYQVTQFGKPVTLSCSQTLNHNVMYWYQQKSSQAPKLLFHYYDKDFNNEADTPDNFQSRRPNTSFCFLDIRSPGLGDTAMYLCATSNRLAGTYEQYFGPGTRLTVT.

This chain uses TRBV11-2 with TRBJ2-7; the match to TRBD2 covers 8 bases. V gave up 1 base and J gave up 3 bases; unmatched junction bases: 5. Germline CDR1 SGHAT, CDR2 FQNNGV. This CDR3 is 15 amino acids long. Here the CDR3 reads CASSLVGAGDYEQYF. CDR3 nucleotide sequence: TGTGCCAGCAGCTTAGTAGGAGCGGGGGACTACGAGCAGTACTTC. The full variable domain, completed using reference TRBV11-2 and TRBJ2-7, is EAGVAQSPRYKIIEKRQSVAFWCNPISGHATLYWYQQILGQGPKLLIQFQNNGVVDDSQLPKDRFSAERLKGVDSTLKIQPAKLEDSAVYLCASSLVGAGDYEQYFGPGTRLTVT.

The chain combines TRBV15 with TRBJ2-1, with 8 bases identical to TRBD2. This CDR3 comprises 16 residues. With V trimmed by 1 base and J by 5 bases, 7 bases remained unmatched. Germline V gives CDR1 LNHNV, CDR2 YYDKDF (reference sequence). In DNA form, the CDR3 reads TGTGCCACCAGCAGAGTGGCGGGACTAGGTAACAATGAGCAGTTCTTC. This sequence encodes CATSRVAGLGNNEQFF.

The chain combines TRBV19 with TRBJ1-1; 8 nucleotides agree with TRBD1. Germline CDR1 is LNHDA and CDR2 is SQIVND (reference sequence). V lost 1 base to trimming and J lost 4 bases; unmatched junction nucleotides: 11. The CDR3 contains 17 residues. The CDR3: CASSIGTGGSGSTEAFF. The CDR3 DNA reads TGTGCCAGTAGTATAGGAACAGGGGGAAGTGGAAGCACTGAAGCTTTCTTT.

The chain has TRBV6-6 and TRBJ2-1, with a tentative D call TRBD2 (6 bases). V gave up 10 bases and J gave up 6 bases, with 19 bases separating them. CDR1 is MNHNY, CDR2 SVGAGI, per germline (reference sequence). This CDR3 contains 14 residues. The CDR3 loop reads CATGGAGSPNEQFF. CDR3 DNA: TGTGCCACCGGCGGGGCAGGTTCCCCCAATGAGCAGTTCTTC.

The gene calls are TRBV18 and TRBJ1-2, with D maybe TRBD1 (5 bases). CDR3 length equals 15 residues. Trimming stripped 3 bases from V and 4 bases from J, with 15 bases between. Germline CDR1 reads KGHSH; CDR2 reads LQKENI. The CDR3 sequence: CASSPRTTDLYGYTF. DNA of the CDR3: TGTGCCAGCTCACCTCGGACGACAGACCTCTATGGCTACACCTTC.

The J gene is TRBJ2-7, the V gene TRBV5-1; perhaps TRBD1 as D (5 bases). V lost 4 bases, J lost 7 bases, and 15 bases lay in between. Per germline, CDR1 SGHRS and CDR2 YFSETQ. CDR3 length equals 13 residues. The CDR3 nucleotides are TGCGCCAGCAGCGTCCCAGGGTTTAGGGAGCAGTACTTC. This sequence encodes CASSVPGFREQYF.

This chain links TRBV10-1 with TRBJ2-1; D is possibly TRBD2 (6 bases). From germline, CDR1 is WNHNN and CDR2 SYGVQD (reference sequence). Between the trimmed V and J ends, which lost 5 bases and 6 bases, there was a span of 20 bases. The CDR3 consists of 16 residues. The CDR3 region is CASSPLTRRASNEQFF. The CDR3 DNA is TGCGCCAGCAGTCCGTTGACTAGGAGGGCCTCCAATGAGCAGTTCTTC.

This clone was observed a few times. The gene calls are TRBV6-5 and TRBJ1-2; D unclear. V lost 2 bases and J lost 5, with 9 bases in between. Germline-derived CDR1 and CDR2 are MNHEY and SVGAGI. The CDR3 is 13 amino acids. For the CDR3, the DNA is TGTGCCAGCAGTTACCCCCACGGGTATGGCTACACCTTC. Protein product: CASSYPHGYGYTF.

The J gene is TRBJ2-5, the V gene TRBV30, with 10 bases matching TRBD2. V was pared by 0 bases and J by 5 bases, with 12 bases of the junction left unmatched. Germline CDR1 is GTSNPN and CDR2 is SVGIG (reference sequence). This CDR3 has 17 amino acids. CDR3 sequence reads: CAWSVLGSGGADETQYF. In DNA, the CDR3 is TGTGCCTGGAGTGTACTCGGAAGCGGGGGGGCCGATGAGACCCAGTACTTC.

The V call is TRBV14, the J call TRBJ2-2, with 9 positions matching TRBD2. V lost 4 bases, J lost 8 bases, and 11 bases stayed unmatched. The CDR3 runs to 16 residues. Per the germline V gene, CDR1 is SGHDN and CDR2 is FVKESK. The CDR3 sequence: CASSRGVVAGAGELFF. In DNA form, the CDR3 reads TGTGCCAGCAGCCGGGGAGTAGTAGCGGGAGCAGGGGAGCTGTTTTTT.

This chain joins TRBV11-2 and TRBJ2-1; 9 bases are a match to TRBD2. The CDR3 runs 18 residues. Germline assignment: CDR1 SGHAT and CDR2 FQNNGV. Losses at the gene ends were 2 bases for V and 0 bases for J; bases not matched to a gene: 8. The CDR3 nucleotides read TGTGCCAGCAGCTTAAGGGTCCGTAGCGGGAGCTCCTACAATGAGCAGTTCTTC. It yields the protein CASSLRVRSGSSYNEQFF.